Described below is a single T cell receptor (beta chain) sequence and its context. Its antigen is undetermined. The sample originates from a study of cytomegalovirus exposure and HLA in healthy donors. Study information: The 95 to 150 validation repertoires, a later analysis reported, used the same platform as the approximately 700 first-cohort repertoires. Study-level points and caveats: Cytomegalovirus status was reportedly diagnosed by the classifier with high sensitivity and specificity. Overall, approximately 150 TCR beta chains were annotated as cytomegalovirus-associated.

The assay was immunoSEQ multiplex PCR, and TCRdb's table has in-frame clones only and misses some. The data contain about 78,000 clones, less than 96% of them singletons. Donors were drawn from the approximately 110-subject validation cohort, separate from the roughly 610-subject first cohort. The CDR3 has 14 amino acids. Per germline, CDR1 MNHNS and CDR2 SASEGT. Trimming shortened V by 2 bases and J by 2 bases, and 9 bases separated the two germline ends. This chain links TRBV6-1 with TRBJ2-5; D may be TRBD2 (5 bases). The sequence was obtained from a man between 18 and 29 years old in good health and CMV-seropositive. The specimen was PBMCs. CDR3 nucleotides: TGTGCCAGCAGTGAAACTCGGACTCAAGAGACCCAGTACTTC. It specifies CASSETRTQETQYF.